This T cell receptor beta chain was recovered during a study of T-cell reconstitution after alpha-beta-depleted transplantation in children. Study-level results: The origin of high day-60 TCRbeta diversity in some patients lay in surviving recipient T cells and thymic progenitors. Newly made T cells mostly supplied T-cell counts and diversity one year after transplant. Several hundred graft clones that had expanded were reportedly the source of alpha-beta T cells about two months after transplant.

As regards this clonotype: Its antigen is not known.

Unique molecular identifiers were used in preparing the TCRbeta library. TCRdb itself ran the PCR reads through MiXCR, one entry per CDR3 protein. This table holds fewer than 750,000 distinct CDR3 sequences, 25% to 30% found once. The receptor was derived from a boy less than two years old with Wiskott-Aldrich syndrome, due to receive a stem cell transplant. The input for sequencing was PBMCs, taken before TCRalphabeta/CD19-depleted stem cell transplant.

The chain's CDR3 is CASSTHIPNTEAFF. The CDR3 DNA reads as TGTGCCAGCAGCACCCACATCCCGAACACTGAAGCTTTCTTT. This rearrangement joins TRBV7-9 to TRBJ1-1; D is unresolved. The CDR3 has 14 amino acids. The germline V gene has CDR1 SEHNR and CDR2 FQNEAQ (reference sequence). The germline V and J ends were trimmed by 5 bases and 1 base, with 11 bases remaining between them.